This entry lists 21 T cell receptor beta chains sequenced from one sample in a study of T cell responses to AZD1222 COVID-19 vaccine. Libraries were prepared by immunoSEQ multiplex PCR; TCRdb keeps only in-frame clonotypes and omits some of them. The repertoire holds around 120,000 clones, 92% seen once, with around 15% in the top ten. Material: peripheral blood, obtained on day 0 of AZD1222 vaccination. Receptors were obtained from an adult in good health.

This clone was seen a single time. The chain combines TRBV19 with TRBJ1-1; possibly TRBD1 for D (5 bases). The germline V gene encodes CDR1 LNHDA and CDR2 SQIVND (reference sequence). With 3 bases removed from V and 11 bases from J, the gap between germline ends came to 22 bases. The CDR3 sequence is 15 residues long. The DNA for the CDR3 is TGTGCCAGTAGTATCGGAGACCTTAGGGGTCATGGGGCTTTCTTT. This codes for CASSIGDLRGHGAFF.

This chain connects TRBV10-3 to TRBJ2-1; 8 nucleotides agree with TRBD2. CDR3 length: 17 residues. J lost 8 bases, V lost 6 bases, and 18 bases had no gene match. In germline, CDR1 is ENHRY, CDR2 SYGVKD. In nucleotides, the CDR3 is TGTGCCATCAGCCCGGGGGGGTGGGGGTTTTCATCGGATGAGCAGTTCTTC. As protein: CAISPGGWGFSSDEQFF.

The chain is built from TRBV12-3 or TRBV12-4 and TRBJ2-1; 9 bases map to TRBD1. With 6 bases clipped from V and 7 bases from J, the junction kept 1 base outside the gene matches. This CDR3 comprises 12 residues. As DNA, the CDR3 is TGTGCCAGCAGCGGGACAGGGAATGAGCAGTTCTTC. Amino acids: CASSGTGNEQFF.

The chain joins TRBV11-2 to TRBJ1-1; a weak D match, TRBD1 (6 bases). V gave up 3 bases and J gave up 2 bases, with 7 bases separating them. CDR1 SGHAT and CDR2 FQNNGV come from the germline V gene. This CDR3 is 13 amino acids long. The CDR3 is CASSFGTNTEAFF. The CDR3 DNA is TGTGCCAGCAGCTTCGGGACAAACACTGAAGCTTTCTTT.

The chain recombines TRBV11-3 with TRBJ2-5, with D maybe TRBD2 (5 bases). Trimming removed 3 bases at V and 5 bases at J, with 13 bases between. This CDR3 is built from 14 residues. CDR1 is SGHNT, CDR2 YENEEA, per germline. The chain's CDR3 is CASSLIKGSETQYF. CDR3 sequence (DNA): TGTGCCAGCAGCTTGATCAAAGGGAGCGAGACCCAGTACTTC.

This clone appeared a single time. One end of the junction fails to match germline, which may point to a read error. The chain couples TRBV3-1 (or the pseudogene TRBV3-2) to TRBJ1-2, with TRBD1 identical over 7 bases. In germline, CDR1 is LGHDT, CDR2 YNNKEL (reference sequence). The length of the CDR3 is 14 residues. The CDR3 nucleotides are TGTGCCAGCAACCAAAACAGGGGTAACTATGGCTACACCTTC. Translating it yields CASNQNRGNYGYTF.

The chain recombines TRBV6-5 with TRBJ1-1; D ambiguous. The germline V gene encodes CDR1 MNHEY and CDR2 SVGAGI. V was shortened by 7 bases and J by 2 bases, with 8 bases between the two germline ends. The CDR3 runs 12 residues. The chain's CDR3 is CASISTNTEAFF. Written as DNA, the CDR3 is TGTGCCAGCATCAGCACAAACACTGAAGCTTTCTTT.

This clone occurred once. The V and J genes are TRBV5-1 and TRBJ1-1, with TRBD1 matching over 7 bases. The CDR3 is 14 residues long. J lost 5 bases, V lost 0 bases, and 4 bases had no gene match. Germline CDR1 reads SGHRS; CDR2 reads YFSETQ. CDR3 amino acids: CASSLGGQSTEAFF. CDR3 DNA sequence: TGCGCCAGCAGCTTGGGGGGACAGAGTACTGAAGCTTTCTTT.

V and J are TRBV6-2 or TRBV6-3 and TRBJ2-5; TRBD2 matches 9 bases. CDR1 and CDR2 from the germline V gene are MNHEY and SVGEGT. V shed 6 bases and J 3 bases; nucleotides not matched to a gene: 2. CDR3 length: 13 residues. DNA for the CDR3: TGTGCCAGCAGCCGACTAGCGGAAGAGACCCAGTACTTC. It is translated as CASSRLAEETQYF.

The chain links TRBV19 to TRBJ2-1, with TRBD1 matching 9 bases. V trimming: 1 base; J trimming: 3 bases; junction bases outside the gene matches: 4. CDR3 size: 16 residues. CDR1 and CDR2 from the germline V gene are LNHDA and SQIVND (reference sequence). CDR3 sequence: CASSIGGTGFYNEQFF. For the CDR3, the DNA is TGTGCCAGTAGTATAGGTGGGACAGGGTTCTACAATGAGCAGTTCTTC. The full variable domain, with the rest looked up from reference TRBV19 and TRBJ2-1, is DGGITQSPKYLFRKEGQNVTLSCEQNLNHDAMYWYRQDPGQGLRLIYYSQIVNDFQKGDIAEGYSVSREKKESFPLTVTSAQKNPTAFYLCASSIGGTGFYNEQFFGPGTRLTVL.

This rearrangement joins TRBV19 to TRBJ1-5; tentatively, D is TRBD1 (5 bases). Germline V gene lookup returns CDR1 LNHDA and CDR2 SQIVND (reference sequence). The V and J ends lost 1 base and 6 bases respectively, with 13 bases between them. The CDR3 consists of 15 residues. This CDR3 is CASSIGASGLQPQHF. DNA of the CDR3: TGTGCCAGTAGTATAGGTGCTTCGGGGCTTCAGCCCCAGCATTTT. Together with reference TRBV19 and TRBJ1-5, the CDR3 gives the full variable domain: DGGITQSPKYLFRKEGQNVTLSCEQNLNHDAMYWYRQDPGQGLRLIYYSQIVNDFQKGDIAEGYSVSREKKESFPLTVTSAQKNPTAFYLCASSIGASGLQPQHFGDGTRLSIL.

CDR3 amino acids: CASSSGPGMNTEAFF. The CDR3 nucleotides read TGTGCCAGCAGCTCCGGACCGGGGATGAACACTGAAGCTTTCTTT. The chain employs TRBV7-2 and TRBJ1-1; D call uncertain. CDR1 and CDR2 (germline): SGHTA, FQGNSA. The CDR3 is made up of 15 amino acids. The germline V and J ends were trimmed by 4 bases and 0 bases, with 12 bases remaining between them.

This clone appeared a single time. Other DNA variants within this sample encode the same CDR3. This chain joins TRBV9 and TRBJ2-3; perhaps TRBD1 as D (5 bases). Germline CDR1 SGDLS, CDR2 YYNGEE. This CDR3 region has 14 residues. V was trimmed by 0 bases and J by 0 bases, leaving 5 bases between them. Written as DNA, the CDR3 is TGTGCCAGCAGCGTAGAGGGGAGCACAGATACGCAGTATTTT. Amino acid sequence: CASSVEGSTDTQYF.

J is TRBJ1-3 and V is TRBV9, with D uncertain. The germline V gene encodes CDR1 SGDLS and CDR2 YYNGEE. The CDR3 contains 15 residues. Trimming cost V 5 bases and J 0 bases, with 12 bases left between them. In DNA form, the CDR3 reads TGTGCCAGCAGTGAGGGTTCCCACTCTGGAAACACCATATATTTT. Amino acid sequence: CASSEGSHSGNTIYF.

Ten or more counts support this clone. V and J are TRBV5-1 and TRBJ1-2, with 11 bases that match TRBD1. The CDR3 extends over 14 amino acids. The germline gives CDR1 SGHRS, CDR2 YFSETQ. With 4 bases clipped from V and 7 bases from J, the junction kept 6 bases outside the gene matches. DNA for the CDR3: TGCGCCAGCAGCCGGACAGGGGGCGGTCGTGGCTACACCTTC. This translates into CASSRTGGGRGYTF.

The CDR3 sequence is CASTSRATEQYF. The DNA of the CDR3 is TGTGCCAGCACATCACGGGCCACCGAGCAGTACTTC. The rearrangement uses TRBV21-1 and TRBJ2-7. TRBV21-1 is marked as a pseudogene. CDR3 length: 12 amino acids.

This clone was detected once. This chain's CDR3 is CAWSVRWTGKNYGYTF. The CDR3 DNA sequence: TGTGCCTGGAGTGTAAGGTGGACAGGGAAAAACTATGGCTACACCTTC. The chain employs TRBV30 and TRBJ1-2; TRBD1 matches 8 bases. Per the germline V gene, CDR1 is GTSNPN and CDR2 is SVGIG (reference sequence). V lost 0 bases, J lost 2 bases, and 8 bases stayed unmatched. The CDR3 extends over 16 amino acids.

V is TRBV7-6 and J is TRBJ2-1, with TRBD1 as a possible D gene (6 bases). This CDR3 has 15 residues. Per germline, CDR1 SGHVS and CDR2 FNYEAQ. V was trimmed by 5 bases and J by 8 bases, leaving 19 bases between them. This chain's CDR3 is CASSLTEGEIYEQFF. The CDR3 nucleotides read TGTGCCAGCAGCCTCACAGAGGGGGAGATCTATGAGCAGTTCTTC.

The V and J genes are TRBV11-3 and TRBJ1-1; D is unresolved. V lost 1 base and J lost 7, with 10 bases in between. Germline V lookup: CDR1 SGHNT, CDR2 YENEEA. The CDR3 is 13 residues long. CDR3 coding DNA: TGTGCCAGCAGCTTAGGGGGAAGTGATGAAGCTTTCTTT. It specifies CASSLGGSDEAFF.

The CDR3 region has the DNA TGTGCCAGCAGTGAAGCCTGCACTAGCGGGAGGGCCGTCTACAATGAGCAGTTCTTC. Its protein is CASSEACTSGRAVYNEQFF. The rearrangement links TRBV6-1 to TRBJ2-1, with 13 positions matching TRBD2. The V gene's germline CDR1 is MNHNS and CDR2 SASEGT. The junction had 8 bases not matched to a gene; V was cut back by 0 bases and J by 3 bases. This CDR3 is 19 amino acids long.

V usage is TRBV10-3 and J usage is TRBJ2-1, with D maybe TRBD2 (6 bases). The germline V and J ends were trimmed by 6 bases and 7 bases, with 13 bases remaining between them. Germline assignment: CDR1 ENHRY and CDR2 SYGVKD. This CDR3 is 13 amino acids long. The CDR3 region is CAISADYQNEQFF. Written as DNA, the CDR3 is TGTGCCATCAGCGCGGACTACCAGAATGAGCAGTTCTTC.